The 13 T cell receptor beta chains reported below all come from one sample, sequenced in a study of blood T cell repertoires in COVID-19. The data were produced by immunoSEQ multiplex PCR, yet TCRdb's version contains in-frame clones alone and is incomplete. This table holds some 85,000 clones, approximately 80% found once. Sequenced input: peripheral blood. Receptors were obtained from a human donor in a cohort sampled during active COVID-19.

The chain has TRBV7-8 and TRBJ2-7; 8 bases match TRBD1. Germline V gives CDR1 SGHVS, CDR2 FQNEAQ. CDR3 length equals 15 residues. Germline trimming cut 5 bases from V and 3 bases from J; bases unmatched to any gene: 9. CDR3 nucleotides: TGTGCCAGCAGCCCCCGCCCGACAGGGGACTACGAGCAGTACTTC. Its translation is CASSPRPTGDYEQYF.

CDR3 nucleotides: TGTGCCAGCAGCCTAACATTAGGGCGGGATCGCCGCGAGCAGTACTTC. Translating it yields CASSLTLGRDRREQYF. The chain combines TRBV13 with TRBJ2-7; tentatively, D is TRBD2 (6 bases). This CDR3 spans 16 amino acids. The V end lost 5 bases, the J end lost 6 bases, and 23 bases lay between the germline ends. Germline CDR1 is PRHDT and CDR2 is FYEKMQ (reference sequence).

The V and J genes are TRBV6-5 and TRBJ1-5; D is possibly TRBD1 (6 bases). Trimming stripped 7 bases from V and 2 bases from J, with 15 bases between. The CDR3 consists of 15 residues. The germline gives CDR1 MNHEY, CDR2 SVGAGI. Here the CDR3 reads CASKSRGIGNQPQHF. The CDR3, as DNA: TGTGCCAGCAAATCGAGGGGGATAGGCAATCAGCCCCAGCATTTT.

CDR3 region: CASSENLAEQPQHF. The CDR3 nucleotides are TGTGCCAGCAGTGAAAATTTGGCGGAGCAGCCCCAGCATTTT. The genes are TRBV2 and TRBJ1-5, with D uncertain. Per the germline V gene, CDR1 is SNHLY and CDR2 is FYNNEI. CDR3 length: 14 amino acids. V shed 2 bases and J shed 7 bases, with 12 bases lying between them.

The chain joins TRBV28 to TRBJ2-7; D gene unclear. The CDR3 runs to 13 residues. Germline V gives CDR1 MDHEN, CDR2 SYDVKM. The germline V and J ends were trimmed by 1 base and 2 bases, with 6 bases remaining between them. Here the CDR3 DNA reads TGTGCCAGCAGTTTATTTGCGGCCTACGAGCAGTACTTC. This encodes CASSLFAAYEQYF.

CDR3: CASSLDGTGGRKNIQYF. Written as DNA, the CDR3 is TGTGCCAGCAGCTTAGACGGAACAGGGGGCAGGAAAAACATTCAGTACTTC. The V gene is TRBV7-2, the J gene TRBJ2-4, with 9 bases fitting TRBD1. Per the germline V gene, CDR1 is SGHTA and CDR2 is FQGNSA. J gave up 4 bases and V 1 base, and 8 bases lay outside the gene matches. CDR3 size: 17 residues.

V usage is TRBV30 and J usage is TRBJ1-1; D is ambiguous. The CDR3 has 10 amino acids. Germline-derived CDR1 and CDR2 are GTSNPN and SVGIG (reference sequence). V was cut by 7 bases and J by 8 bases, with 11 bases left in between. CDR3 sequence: CAFGREEAFF. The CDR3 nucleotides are TGTGCCTTCGGACGGGAAGAAGCTTTCTTT.

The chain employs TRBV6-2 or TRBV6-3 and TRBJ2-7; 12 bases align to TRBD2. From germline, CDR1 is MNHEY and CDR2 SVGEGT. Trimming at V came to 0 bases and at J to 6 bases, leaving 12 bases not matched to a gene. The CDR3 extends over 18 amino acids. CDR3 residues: CASSYSTLAGGPGGEQYF. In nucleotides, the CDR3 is TGTGCCAGCAGTTACTCGACGCTAGCGGGAGGGCCGGGTGGCGAGCAGTACTTC.

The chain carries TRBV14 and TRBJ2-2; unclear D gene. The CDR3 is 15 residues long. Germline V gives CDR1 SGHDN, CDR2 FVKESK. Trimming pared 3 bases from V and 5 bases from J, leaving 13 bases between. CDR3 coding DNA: TGTGCCAGCAGCCAGGAACTACCAAAGACCGGGGAGCTGTTTTTT. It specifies CASSQELPKTGELFF.

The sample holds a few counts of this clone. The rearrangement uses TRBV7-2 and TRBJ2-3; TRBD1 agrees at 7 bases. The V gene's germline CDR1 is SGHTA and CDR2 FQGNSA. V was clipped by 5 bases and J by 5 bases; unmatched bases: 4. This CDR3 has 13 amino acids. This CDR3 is CASSPGQQDTQYF. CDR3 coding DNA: TGTGCCAGCAGCCCGGGACAGCAAGATACGCAGTATTTT.

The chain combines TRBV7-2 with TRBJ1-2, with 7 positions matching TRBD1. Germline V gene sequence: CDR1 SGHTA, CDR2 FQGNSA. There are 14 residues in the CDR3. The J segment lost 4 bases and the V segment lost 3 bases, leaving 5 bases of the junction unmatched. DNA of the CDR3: TGTGCCAGCAGCTTTGGACAGGCCCTCTATGGCTACACCTTC. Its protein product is CASSFGQALYGYTF.

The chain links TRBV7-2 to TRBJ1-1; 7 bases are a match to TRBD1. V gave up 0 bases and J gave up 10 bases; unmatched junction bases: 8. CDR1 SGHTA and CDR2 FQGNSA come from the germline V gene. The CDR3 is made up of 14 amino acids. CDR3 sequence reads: CASSLAGTAVLAFF. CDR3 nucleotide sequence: TGTGCCAGCAGCTTAGCCGGGACAGCCGTTTTAGCTTTCTTT.

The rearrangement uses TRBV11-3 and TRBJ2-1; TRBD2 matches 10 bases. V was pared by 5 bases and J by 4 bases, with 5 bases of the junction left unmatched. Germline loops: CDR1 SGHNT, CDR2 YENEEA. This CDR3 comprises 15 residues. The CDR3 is CASSTGLARYNEQFF. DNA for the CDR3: TGTGCCAGCAGCACGGGACTAGCGAGATACAATGAGCAGTTCTTC.